This TCR beta chain was documented in a study of identical twins. The germline CDR1 and CDR2 sequences are MNHNY and SVGAGI (reference sequence). V was pared by 7 bases and J by 4 bases, with 6 bases of the junction left unmatched. The CDR3 length is 13 residues. In the case of this clonotype: Its specificity is unknown.

TCRdb reprocessed the 5' RACE reads with MiXCR, giving one entry per CDR3 protein. The sample has about 530,000 distinct CDR3 sequences; about a fifth are singletons. Study-level results: In monozygotic twins, models underestimated the sharing of out-of-frame TCR alpha. The same donors were not followed; conclusions instead depended on cross-sectional statistical analysis. The authors noted that invariant MAIT and iNKT cells could partly confound zero-insertion analyses.

These data also formed part of another study, on yellow fever vaccine responses in identical twins. This second study says: Twins reportedly showed a vaccine T cell response that seemed partly convergent and partly personalized.

Sequenced material: CD4+ T cells sorted from blood. V gene TRBV6-6 combines with J gene TRBJ1-1; 7 bases are a match to TRBD1. The clonotype was recovered from a woman aged 18-29 years in good health. The CDR3 coding sequence is TGTGCCAGCACCACAGGGGACAGCACTGAAGCTTTCTTT. It is translated as CASTTGDSTEAFF.